Listed below are T cell receptor beta chains from one sample, sequenced in a study of Ad26.COV2.S vaccination and SARS-CoV-2 variants. Assay used: immunoSEQ multiplex PCR; TCRdb lists only in-frame clones, some missing. Altogether about 440,000 clones are present, 87% being singletons, with the ten largest covering over 10%. The sample in question was peripheral blood, obtained in a trial of Ad26.COV2.S vaccine versus placebo. The receptor set was obtained from a person aged 18 to 65 who received the Ad26.COV2.S COVID-19 vaccine or a placebo. Both conserved end residues are trimmed from each CDR3. A D gene is named only where the DNA matches it firmly.

v_call	cdr3_length	j_call	d_call	cdr3_aa
TRBV28	13	TRBJ1-4	-	ASSSLRVGGEKLF
TRBV6-5	12	TRBJ2-1	TRBD2	ASQRGGGTSGQF
TRBV5-4	11	TRBJ2-7	TRBD1	ASSPGGSYEQY
TRBV7-9	11	TRBJ2-3	-	ASSLSLTDTQY
TRBV7-9	13	TRBJ2-1	-	ASSLGPLSYNEQF
TRBV7-8	12	TRBJ1-2	-	ASSLYGRDYGYT
TRBV6-5	11	TRBJ2-1	TRBD1	ASSYSPGGEQF
TRBV9	14	TRBJ2-2	-	ASSVSVTPETGELF
TRBV11-2	7	TRBJ1-2	-	ASSSGYT
TRBV7-6	13	TRBJ1-4	TRBD1	ASSFDRGFNEKLF
TRBV27	12	TRBJ2-3	-	ASTFRGERDTQY
TRBV16	12	TRBJ2-1	-	ASSQLRGGDEQF
TRBV19	14	TRBJ2-1	TRBD2	ASSPPPGRAFVEQF
TRBV6-5	13	TRBJ2-1	TRBD2	ASRGGLAQYNEQF
TRBV10-3	12	TRBJ2-1	-	AIREGIMFNEQF
TRBV7-2	12	TRBJ2-1	-	ASSLEAQYNEQF
TRBV20-1	13	TRBJ1-4	-	SASVGFVWREKLF
TRBV28	12	TRBJ2-7	TRBD1	ASRDATGVSEQY
TRBV7-2	13	TRBJ2-7	TRBD2	ASSQTLAGVGEQY
TRBV9	14	TRBJ2-1	TRBD2	ASSARLAGAANEQF
TRBV25-1	14	TRBJ2-5	-	ASSEWGWAGWETQY
TRBV3-1/TRBV3-2	13	TRBJ2-7	TRBD2	ASSPGGLALYEQY
TRBV28	14	TRBJ2-5	-	ASSFGPGVLSGTQY
TRBV4-1	10	TRBJ2-7	-	ASSQGGYEQY
TRBV10-3	11	TRBJ2-1	-	AISVWGSNEQF
TRBV19	12	TRBJ1-1	-	ASSRYTENTEAF
TRBV30	9	TRBJ1-3	-	AWSTGNTIY
TRBV4-2	15	TRBJ2-3	TRBD2	ASSQDWGLAGGDTQY
TRBV7-8	12	TRBJ1-5	TRBD1	ASSSTGVDQPQH
TRBV19	12	TRBJ2-1	TRBD2	ASRGLAGAHEQF
TRBV6-2/TRBV6-3	11	TRBJ2-5	-	ASSYWGQETQY
TRBV2	20	TRBJ2-1	TRBD2	ASRGQGAGGTSAQDSYNEQF
TRBV27	12	TRBJ2-7	-	ASRLVGVSNEQY
TRBV5-5	13	TRBJ1-5	TRBD1	ASSYTGGSWEPQH
TRBV7-2	12	TRBJ2-5	-	ASSLGRIVETQY
TRBV3-1/TRBV3-2	13	TRBJ1-5	-	ASRTSGGDNQPQH
TRBV7-2	13	TRBJ2-7	TRBD1	ASSSGGTGGYEQY
TRBV14	11	TRBJ2-5	-	ASSRTAKETQY
TRBV5-1	15	TRBJ2-1	TRBD1	ASSAGQGIDVYNEQF
TRBV6-5	11	TRBJ1-2	TRBD1	ASGRGGADGYT
TRBV7-8	13	TRBJ1-4	-	ASSLTGSTDEKLF
TRBV5-4	11	TRBJ1-2	-	ASSLLSDYGYT